The present TCR beta chain was sequenced within a study of radiation and T cells in renal cell carcinoma. Sequencing was performed with immunoSEQ multiplex PCR; in TCRdb, only in-frame clones are kept and a portion is missing. The sample gives more than 95,000 clones, about four fifths of which show up once; 5.8% is in the top ten. Time point noted: blood 2 weeks post-SBRT. Indicated treatment: 15 Gy SBRT to primary tumor, nephrectomy 4 weeks later. Serial blood draws occurred at baseline and 2 and 4 weeks post-SBRT. Regarding this clone: Its antigen is currently unknown.

General study results and limits: No pretreatment tumor biopsies were available for baseline clonotypes. From baseline, blood top tumor clonotypes peaked at 2 weeks post-radiation.

This sequence originates from a man aged 50 or older with renal cell carcinoma. Source: blood, taken from a patient whose treatment included radiotherapy and nephrectomy.

This CDR3 is CASSSADGPQYF. The CDR3 DNA sequence: TGTGCCAGCAGCTCAGCGGACGGGCCCCAGTACTTC. The chain recombines TRBV5-4 with TRBJ2-5; maybe TRBD2 (5 bases). V was trimmed by 3 bases and J by 9 bases, leaving 12 bases between them. Germline CDR1 and CDR2: SGHNT and YYREEE (reference sequence). The CDR3 is 12 residues long.